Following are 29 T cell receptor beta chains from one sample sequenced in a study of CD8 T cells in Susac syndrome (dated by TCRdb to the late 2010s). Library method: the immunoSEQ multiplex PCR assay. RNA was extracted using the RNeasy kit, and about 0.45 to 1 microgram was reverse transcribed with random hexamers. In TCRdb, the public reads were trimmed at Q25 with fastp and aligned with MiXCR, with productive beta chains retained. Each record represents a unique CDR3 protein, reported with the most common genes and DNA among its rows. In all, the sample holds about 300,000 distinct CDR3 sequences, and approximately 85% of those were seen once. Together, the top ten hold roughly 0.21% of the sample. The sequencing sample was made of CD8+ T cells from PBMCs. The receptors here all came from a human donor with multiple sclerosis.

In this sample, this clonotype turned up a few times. This CDR3 reads CASSQETVGAAGYTF. As DNA, the CDR3 is TGCGCCAGCAGCCAAGAGACGGTGGGGGCCGCAGGCTACACCTTC. The chain links TRBV4-1 to TRBJ1-2, with D possibly being TRBD1 (6 bases). Trimming stripped 0 bases from V and 8 bases from J, with 16 bases between. Germline-derived CDR1 and CDR2 are MGHRA and YSYEKL. The length of the CDR3 is 15 residues.

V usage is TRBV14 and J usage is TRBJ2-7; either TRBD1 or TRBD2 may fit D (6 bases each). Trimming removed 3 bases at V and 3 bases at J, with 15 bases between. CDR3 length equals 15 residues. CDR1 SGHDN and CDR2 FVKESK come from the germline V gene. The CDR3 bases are TGTGCCAGCAGCCATCTATCGGGGGCAAGCTACGAGCAGTACTTC. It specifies CASSHLSGASYEQYF.

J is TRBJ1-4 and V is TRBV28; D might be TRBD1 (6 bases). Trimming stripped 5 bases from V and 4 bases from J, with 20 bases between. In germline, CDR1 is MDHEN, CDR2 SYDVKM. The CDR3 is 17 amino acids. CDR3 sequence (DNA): TGTGCCAGCAGTCTCCGGACAGCTCGGACGTATAATGAAAAACTGTTTTTT. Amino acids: CASSLRTARTYNEKLFF.

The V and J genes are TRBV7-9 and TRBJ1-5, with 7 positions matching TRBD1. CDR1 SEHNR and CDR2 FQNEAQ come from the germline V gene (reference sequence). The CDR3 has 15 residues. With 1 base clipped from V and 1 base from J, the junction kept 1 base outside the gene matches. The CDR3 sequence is CASSLEGASNQPQHF. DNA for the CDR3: TGTGCCAGCAGCTTAGAGGGGGCGAGCAATCAGCCCCAGCATTTT. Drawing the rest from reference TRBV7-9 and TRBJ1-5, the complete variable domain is DTGVSQNPRHKITKRGQNVTFRCDPISEHNRLYWYRQTLGQGPEFLTYFQNEAQLEKSRLLSDRFSAERPKGSFSTLEIQRTEQGDSAMYLCASSLEGASNQPQHFGDGTRLSIL.

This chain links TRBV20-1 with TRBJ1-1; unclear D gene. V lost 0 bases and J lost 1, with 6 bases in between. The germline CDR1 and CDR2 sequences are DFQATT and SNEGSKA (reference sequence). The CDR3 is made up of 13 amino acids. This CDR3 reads CSARDERNTEAFF. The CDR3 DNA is TGCAGTGCTAGAGATGAGAGGAACACTGAAGCTTTCTTT.

This CDR3 is CSVEEPTGGNTGELFF. The CDR3 coding sequence is TGCAGCGTTGAAGAGCCAACAGGGGGGAACACCGGGGAGCTGTTTTTT. The chain has TRBV29-1 and TRBJ2-2, with 8 positions matching TRBD1. Germline CDR1 SQVTM, CDR2 ANQGSEA. With V trimmed by 0 bases and J by 1 base, 4 bases remained unmatched. CDR3 length: 16 amino acids.

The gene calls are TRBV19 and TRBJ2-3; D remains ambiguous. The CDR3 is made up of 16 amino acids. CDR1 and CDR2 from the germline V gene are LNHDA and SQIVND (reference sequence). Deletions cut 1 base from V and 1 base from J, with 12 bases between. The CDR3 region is CASSIGVGAGTDTQYF. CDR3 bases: TGTGCCAGTAGTATAGGGGTGGGCGCTGGCACAGATACGCAGTATTTT.

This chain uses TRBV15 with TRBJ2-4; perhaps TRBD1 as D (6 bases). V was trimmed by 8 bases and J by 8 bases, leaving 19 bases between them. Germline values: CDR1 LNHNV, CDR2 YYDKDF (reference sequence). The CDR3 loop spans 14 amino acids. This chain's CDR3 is CATQGVVGADIQYF. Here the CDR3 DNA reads TGTGCCACCCAAGGGGTCGTGGGGGCCGACATTCAGTACTTC.

The CDR3 region has the DNA TGTGCCACCAGTGATTTGGGGCAGGGAAGGTTCTTT. Amino acids: CATSDLGQGRFF. The chain couples TRBV24-1 to TRBJ1-1; possible D gene TRBD1, 5 bases. This CDR3 comprises 12 residues. Germline V gives CDR1 KGHDR, CDR2 SFDVKD. V was trimmed by 0 bases and J by 14 bases, leaving 12 bases between them.

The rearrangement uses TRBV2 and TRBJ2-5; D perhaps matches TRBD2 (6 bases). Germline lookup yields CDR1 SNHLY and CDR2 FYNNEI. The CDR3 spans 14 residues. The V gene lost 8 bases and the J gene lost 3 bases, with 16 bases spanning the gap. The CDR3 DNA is TGTGCCAGCGGGGAGGCGGACATCGAAGAGACCCAGTACTTC. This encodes CASGEADIEETQYF. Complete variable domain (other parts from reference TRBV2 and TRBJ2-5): EPEVTQTPSHQVTQMGQEVILRCVPISNHLYFYWYRQILGQKVEFLVSFYNNEISEKSEIFDDQFSVERPDGSNFTLKIRSTKLEDSAMYFCASGEADIEETQYFGPGTRLLVL.

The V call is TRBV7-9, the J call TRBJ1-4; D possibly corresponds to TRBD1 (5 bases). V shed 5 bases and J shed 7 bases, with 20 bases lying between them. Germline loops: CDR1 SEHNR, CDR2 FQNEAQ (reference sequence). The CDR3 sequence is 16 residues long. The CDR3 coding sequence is TGTGCCAGCAGCCTCACGTTGGGGTCCGGGGGTGAAAAACTGTTTTTT. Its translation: CASSLTLGSGGEKLFF.

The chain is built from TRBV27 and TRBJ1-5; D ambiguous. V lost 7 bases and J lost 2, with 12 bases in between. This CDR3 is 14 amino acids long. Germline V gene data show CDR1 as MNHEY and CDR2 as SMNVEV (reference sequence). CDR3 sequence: CASKLVGGNQPQHF. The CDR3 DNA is TGTGCCAGCAAGCTAGTGGGAGGCAATCAGCCCCAGCATTTT.

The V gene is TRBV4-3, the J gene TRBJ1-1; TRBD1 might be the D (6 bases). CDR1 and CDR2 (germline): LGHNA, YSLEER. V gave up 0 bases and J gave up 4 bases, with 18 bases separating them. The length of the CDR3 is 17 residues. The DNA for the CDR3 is TGCGCCAGCAGCCAAGAGAGGGGGGGGGCATACCCCACTGAAGCTTTCTTT. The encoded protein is CASSQERGGAYPTEAFF.

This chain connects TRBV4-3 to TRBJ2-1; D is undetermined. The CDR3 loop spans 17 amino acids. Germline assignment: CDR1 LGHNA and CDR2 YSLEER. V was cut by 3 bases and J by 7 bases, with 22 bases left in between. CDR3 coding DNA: TGCGCCAGCAGCCACGCCGTATCCCGGCAGGTTAGGAATGAGCAGTTCTTC. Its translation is CASSHAVSRQVRNEQFF.

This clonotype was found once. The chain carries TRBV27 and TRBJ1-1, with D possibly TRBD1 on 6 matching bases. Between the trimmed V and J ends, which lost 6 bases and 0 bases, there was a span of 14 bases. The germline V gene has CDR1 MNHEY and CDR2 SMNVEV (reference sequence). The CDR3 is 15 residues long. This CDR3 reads CASRTWTAVNTEAFF. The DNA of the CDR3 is TGTGCCAGCAGGACCTGGACAGCGGTGAACACTGAAGCTTTCTTT.

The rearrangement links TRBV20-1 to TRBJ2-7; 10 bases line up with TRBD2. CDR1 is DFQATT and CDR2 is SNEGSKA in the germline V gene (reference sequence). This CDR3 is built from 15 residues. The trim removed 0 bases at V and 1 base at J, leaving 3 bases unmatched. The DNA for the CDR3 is TGCAGTGCTAGAGAACTAGCGGGACCTTCCTACGAGCAGTACTTC. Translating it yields CSARELAGPSYEQYF.

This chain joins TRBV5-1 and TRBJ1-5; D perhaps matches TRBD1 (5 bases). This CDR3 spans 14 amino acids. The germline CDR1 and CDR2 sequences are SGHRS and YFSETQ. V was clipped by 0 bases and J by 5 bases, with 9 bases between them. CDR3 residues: CASSLAGGYQPQHF. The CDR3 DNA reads TGCGCCAGCAGCTTGGCGGGGGGGTATCAGCCCCAGCATTTT.

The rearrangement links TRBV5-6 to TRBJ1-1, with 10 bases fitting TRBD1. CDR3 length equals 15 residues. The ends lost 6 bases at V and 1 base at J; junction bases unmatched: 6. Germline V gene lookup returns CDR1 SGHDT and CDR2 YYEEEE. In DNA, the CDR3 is TGTGCCAGCACCTACGGGACAGGGGCGAACACTGAAGCTTTCTTT. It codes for CASTYGTGANTEAFF.

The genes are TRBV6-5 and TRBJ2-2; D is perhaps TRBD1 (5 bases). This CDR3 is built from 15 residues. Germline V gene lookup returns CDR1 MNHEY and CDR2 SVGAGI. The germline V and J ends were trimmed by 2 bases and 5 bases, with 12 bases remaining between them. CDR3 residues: CASSYGAGKTGELFF. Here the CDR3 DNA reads TGTGCCAGCAGTTACGGCGCAGGGAAAACCGGGGAGCTGTTTTTT.

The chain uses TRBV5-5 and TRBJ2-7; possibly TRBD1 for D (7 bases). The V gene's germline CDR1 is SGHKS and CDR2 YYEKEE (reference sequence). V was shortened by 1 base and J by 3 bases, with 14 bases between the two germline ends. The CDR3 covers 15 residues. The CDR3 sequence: CASSLRGTEYYEQYF. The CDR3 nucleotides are TGTGCCAGCAGCTTGCGGGGGACAGAGTACTACGAGCAGTACTTC.

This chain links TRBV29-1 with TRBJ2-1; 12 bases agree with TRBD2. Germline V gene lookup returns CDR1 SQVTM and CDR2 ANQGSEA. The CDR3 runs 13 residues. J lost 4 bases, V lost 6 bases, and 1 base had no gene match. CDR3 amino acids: CSVGTSGYNEQFF. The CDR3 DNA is TGCAGCGTGGGGACTAGCGGGTACAATGAGCAGTTCTTC.

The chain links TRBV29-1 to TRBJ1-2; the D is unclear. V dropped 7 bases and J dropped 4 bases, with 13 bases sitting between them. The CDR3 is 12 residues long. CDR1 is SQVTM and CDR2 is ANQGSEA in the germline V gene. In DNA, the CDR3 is TGCAGCGGACGGGGAAAGGGCTATGGCTACACCTTC. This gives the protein CSGRGKGYGYTF.

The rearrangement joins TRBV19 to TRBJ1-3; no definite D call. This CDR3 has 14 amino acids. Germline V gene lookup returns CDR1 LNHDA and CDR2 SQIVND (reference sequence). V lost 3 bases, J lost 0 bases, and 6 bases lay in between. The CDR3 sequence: CASSMPDSGNTIYF. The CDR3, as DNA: TGTGCCAGTAGTATGCCAGACTCTGGAAACACCATATATTTT.

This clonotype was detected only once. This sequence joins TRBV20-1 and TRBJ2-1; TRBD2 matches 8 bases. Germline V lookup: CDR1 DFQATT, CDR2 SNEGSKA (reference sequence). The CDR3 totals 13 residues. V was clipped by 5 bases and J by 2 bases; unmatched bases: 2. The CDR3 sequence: CSAFSGTYNEQFF. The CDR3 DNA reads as TGCAGTGCTTTTAGCGGGACCTACAATGAGCAGTTCTTC.

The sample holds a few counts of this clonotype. The CDR3 loop reads CASSSKLLAKNIQYF. As DNA, the CDR3 is TGTGCCAGCAGCTCCAAACTCCTAGCCAAAAACATTCAGTACTTC. This chain uses TRBV7-2 with TRBJ2-4, with D unclear. Trimming pared 4 bases from V and 0 bases from J, leaving 10 bases between. The V gene's germline CDR1 is SGHTA and CDR2 FQGNSA. The CDR3 has 15 amino acids. Full variable domain (rest looked up from reference TRBV7-2 and TRBJ2-4): GAGVSQSPSNKVTEKGKDVELRCDPISGHTALYWYRQSLGQGLEFLIYFQGNSAPDKSGLPSDRFSAERTGGSVSTLTIQRTQQEDSAVYLCASSSKLLAKNIQYFGAGTRLSVL.

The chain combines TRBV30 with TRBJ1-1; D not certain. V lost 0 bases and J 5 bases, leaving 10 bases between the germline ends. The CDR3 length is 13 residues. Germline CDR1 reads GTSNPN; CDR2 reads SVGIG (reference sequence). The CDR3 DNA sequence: TGTGCCTGGAGTGTAGACGGAGGGACTGAAGCTTTCTTT. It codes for CAWSVDGGTEAFF.

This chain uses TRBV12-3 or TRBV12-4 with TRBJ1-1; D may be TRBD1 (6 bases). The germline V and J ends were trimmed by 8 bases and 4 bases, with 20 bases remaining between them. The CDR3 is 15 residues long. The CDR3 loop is CASRTVQGFGTEAFF. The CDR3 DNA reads TGTGCCAGCCGAACGGTACAGGGATTTGGCACTGAAGCTTTCTTT.

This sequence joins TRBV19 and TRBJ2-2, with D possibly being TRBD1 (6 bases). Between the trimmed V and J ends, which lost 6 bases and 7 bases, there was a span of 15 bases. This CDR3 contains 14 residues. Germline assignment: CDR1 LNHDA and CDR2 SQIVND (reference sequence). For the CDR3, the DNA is TGTGCCAGTAGGCTAGAAGGGGGAAACGGGGAGCTGTTTTTT. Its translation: CASRLEGGNGELFF.

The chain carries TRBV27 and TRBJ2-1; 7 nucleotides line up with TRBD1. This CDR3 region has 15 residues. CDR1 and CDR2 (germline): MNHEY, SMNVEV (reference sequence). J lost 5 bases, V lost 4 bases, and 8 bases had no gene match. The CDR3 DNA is TGTGCCAGCAGTTCCCCCCCGACAGGGAACAATGAGCAGTTCTTC. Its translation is CASSSPPTGNNEQFF.